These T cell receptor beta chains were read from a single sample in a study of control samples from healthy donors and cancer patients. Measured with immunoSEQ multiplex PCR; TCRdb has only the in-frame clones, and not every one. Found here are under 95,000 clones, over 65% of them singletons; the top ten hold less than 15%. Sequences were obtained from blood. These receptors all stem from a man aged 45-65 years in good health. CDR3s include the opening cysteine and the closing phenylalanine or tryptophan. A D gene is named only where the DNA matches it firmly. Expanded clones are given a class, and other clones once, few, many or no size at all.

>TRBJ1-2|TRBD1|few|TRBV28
TGTGCCAGCAGTGCCGGGACAGGCCCGAACTATGGCTACACCTTC
CASSAGTGPNYGYTF
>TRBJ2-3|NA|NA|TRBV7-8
TGTGCCAGCAGCTTCGACAGCTACACTAGCACAGATACGCAGTATTTT
CASSFDSYTSTDTQYF
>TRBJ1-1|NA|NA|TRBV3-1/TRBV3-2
TGTGCCAGCAGCCATGGTGACAGACTAGCTTTCTTT
CASSHGDRLAFF
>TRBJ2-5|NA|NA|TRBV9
TGTGCCAGCAGCGTCCAGACTGGCGGAAGAGAGACCCAGTACTTC
CASSVQTGGRETQYF
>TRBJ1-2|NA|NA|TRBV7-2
TGTGCCAGCAGCCCACAGGGATCCTATGGCTACACCTTC
CASSPQGSYGYTF
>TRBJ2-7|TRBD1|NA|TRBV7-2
TGTGCCAGCAGCGACCGGGACAGGGGGAAGTACTTC
CASSDRDRGKYF
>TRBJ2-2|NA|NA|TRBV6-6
TGTGCCAGCAGGGAAATGGAGGGCGGGGAGCTGTTTTTT
CASREMEGGELFF
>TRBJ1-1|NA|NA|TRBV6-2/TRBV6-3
TGTGCCAGCAGCCTCAGGGCGGTCACTGAAGCTTTCTTT
CASSLRAVTEAFF
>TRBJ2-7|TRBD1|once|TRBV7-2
TGTGCCAGCAGCAAGGACAGGGGGCGTTACGAGCAGTACTTC
CASSKDRGRYEQYF
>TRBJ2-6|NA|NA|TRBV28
TGTGCCAGCAGAACGGCAGGGCCGACTGGGGCCAACGTCCTGACTTTC
CASRTAGPTGANVLTF
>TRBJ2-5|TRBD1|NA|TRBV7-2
TGTGCCAGCAGCGCGAGAACTCCGGGACAGGGAAAAGAGACCCAGTACTTC
CASSARTPGQGKETQYF
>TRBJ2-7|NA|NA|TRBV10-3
TGTGCCATCAGGGACGGTCAGGGCCCCTACGAGCAGTACTTC
CAIRDGQGPYEQYF
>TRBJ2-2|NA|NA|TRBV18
TGTGCCAGCTCACCATTTTCTTCGGCGCAAACGAACACCGGGGAGCTGTTTTTT
CASSPFSSAQTNTGELFF
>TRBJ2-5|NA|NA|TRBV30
TGTGCCTGGAGTCTGGGTTCGGCCCAGTACTTC
CAWSLGSAQYF
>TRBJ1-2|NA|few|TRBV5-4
TGTGCCAGCAGCCAGGCAGATTATGGCTACACCTTC
CASSQADYGYTF
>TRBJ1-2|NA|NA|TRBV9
TGTGCCAGCAGCGCCCCGGATGGCTACACCTTC
CASSAPDGYTF
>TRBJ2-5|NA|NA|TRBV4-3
TGCGCCAGCAGCCACCCCGGAGAGACCCAGTACTTC
CASSHPGETQYF
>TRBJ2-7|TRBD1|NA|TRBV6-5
TGTGCCAGCAGCCGGGCCGGGACAGGGGCCTACGAGCAGTACTTC
CASSRAGTGAYEQYF
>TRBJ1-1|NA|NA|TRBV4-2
TGTGCCAGCAGCCAAGAATGGGGCAGGGTGGGCACTGAAGCTTTCTTT
CASSQEWGRVGTEAFF
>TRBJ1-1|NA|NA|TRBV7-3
TGTGCCAGCAGCTCTAGTCGGACGAACATGAACACTGAAGCTTTCTTT
CASSSSRTNMNTEAFF
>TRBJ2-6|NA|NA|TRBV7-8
TGTGCCAGCAGCTTAGGCGCCCGCGGTCAGGCTGGGGCCAACGTCCTGACTTTC
CASSLGARGQAGANVLTF
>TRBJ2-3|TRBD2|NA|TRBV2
TGTGCCAGCAGTGATTCTGCAGCGGGAGGGCGTACGCAGTATTTT
CASSDSAAGGRTQYF
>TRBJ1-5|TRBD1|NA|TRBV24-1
TGTGCCACCAGTGAGGGGGGTTGGACAGGGGGTCAGCCCCAGCATTTT
CATSEGGWTGGQPQHF
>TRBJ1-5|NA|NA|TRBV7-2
TGTGCCAGCAGCTTGGGTTCGTTTTTTGGCAATCAGCCCCAGCATTTT
CASSLGSFFGNQPQHF
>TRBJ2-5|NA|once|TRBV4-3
TGCGCCAGCAGCTTACAGGGCGGGACCCAGTACTTC
CASSLQGGTQYF
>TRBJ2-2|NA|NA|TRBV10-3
TGTGCCACCCATTTGTTAGCGAACACCGGGGAGCTGTTTTTT
CATHLLANTGELFF
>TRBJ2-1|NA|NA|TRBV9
TGTGCCAGCAGTCCCACTGTAGCTAATGAGCAGTTCTTC
CASSPTVANEQFF
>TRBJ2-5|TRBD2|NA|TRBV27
TGTGCCAGCAGTTCCTTGGCGGGAGTGGGTGAGACCCAGTACTTC
CASSSLAGVGETQYF
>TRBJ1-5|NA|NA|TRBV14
TGTGCCAGCAGCCAAGACACTCATAGCAATCAGCCCCAGCATTTT
CASSQDTHSNQPQHF
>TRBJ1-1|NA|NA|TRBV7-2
TGTGCCAGCAGCCCAATGGTTAGGGGAGGAACTGAAGCTTTCTTT
CASSPMVRGGTEAFF
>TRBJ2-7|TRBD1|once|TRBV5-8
TGTGCCAGCAGCTTGGAGACAGGGGTTCTTACCTACGAGCAGTACTTC
CASSLETGVLTYEQYF
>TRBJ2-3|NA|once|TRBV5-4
TGTGCCAGCAGCTTGGGGGGGGAAACAGATACGCAGTATTTT
CASSLGGETDTQYF
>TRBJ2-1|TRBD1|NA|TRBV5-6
TGTGCCAGCAGCAAGAACAGGGGACAAGCCTACAATGAGCAGTTCTTC
CASSKNRGQAYNEQFF
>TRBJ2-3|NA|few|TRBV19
TGTGCCAGTAGTACCGGACAGCTTCTCACAGATACGCAGTATTTT
CASSTGQLLTDTQYF
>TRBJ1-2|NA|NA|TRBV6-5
TGTGCCAGCAGTTACTCAAGGGGGGTCGCGGGCTACACCTTC
CASSYSRGVAGYTF
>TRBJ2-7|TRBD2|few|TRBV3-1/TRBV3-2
TGTGCCAGCAGCCAAGTCAGCGGGAGTAATTACGAGCAGTACTTC
CASSQVSGSNYEQYF
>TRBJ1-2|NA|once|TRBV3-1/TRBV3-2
TGTGCCAGCACCAAGGCGGTCGGGGCTGTGCCTTCTGGCTACACCTTC
CASTKAVGAVPSGYTF
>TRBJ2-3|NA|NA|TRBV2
TGTGCCAGCAGGGTCAGGGGAAGCACAGATACGCAGTATTTT
CASRVRGSTDTQYF
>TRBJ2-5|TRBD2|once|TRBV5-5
TGTGCCAGCAGCCCGGGACTAGCGGGAGGGCGAGAGACCCAGTACTTC
CASSPGLAGGRETQYF
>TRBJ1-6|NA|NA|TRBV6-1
TGTGCCAGCAGTGCCGGTGGCTCGCTGATCTATAATTCACCCCTCCACTTT
CASSAGGSLIYNSPLHF
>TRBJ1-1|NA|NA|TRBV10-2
TGCGCCAGCAGTGAGTTGGGTTGGGGACAAAATGGGGACACTGAAGCTTTCTTT
CASSELGWGQNGDTEAFF
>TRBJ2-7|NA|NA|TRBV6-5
TGTGCCAGCAGGGGGACCGACTCCTACGAGCAGTACTTC
CASRGTDSYEQYF
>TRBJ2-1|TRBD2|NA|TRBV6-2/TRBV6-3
TGTGCCAGCACCCCGGGGACTAGCGGGAGGAATGAGCAGTTCTTC
CASTPGTSGRNEQFF
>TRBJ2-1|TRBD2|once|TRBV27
TGTGCCAGCAGTTTATCCCCCGGGACTAGCTACAATGAGCAGTTCTTC
CASSLSPGTSYNEQFF
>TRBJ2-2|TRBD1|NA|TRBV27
TGTGCCAGCAGCCGCAGGGCCCAGGGGGCCACCGGGGAGCTGTTTTTT
CASSRRAQGATGELFF
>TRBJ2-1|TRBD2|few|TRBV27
TGTGCCAGCAGTCAATTAGGCTGGACTAGCGGGACTGTGCCCAACAATGAGCAGTTCTTC
CASSQLGWTSGTVPNNEQFF
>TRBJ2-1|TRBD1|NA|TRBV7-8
TGTGCCAGCAGCCGAGGACAGGGGGCCTACAATGAGCAGTTCTTC
CASSRGQGAYNEQFF
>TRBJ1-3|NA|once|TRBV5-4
TGTGCCAGCAGCTTGTACGCAGGGAACTCTGGAAACACCATATATTTT
CASSLYAGNSGNTIYF
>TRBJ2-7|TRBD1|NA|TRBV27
TGTGCCAGCACCCCGGGACAGGGACCCTACGAGCAGTACTTC
CASTPGQGPYEQYF
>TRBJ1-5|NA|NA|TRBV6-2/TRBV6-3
TGTGCCAGCAGCCAGGGACTGTACAATCAGCCCCAGCATTTT
CASSQGLYNQPQHF
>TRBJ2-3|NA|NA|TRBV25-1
TGTGCCAGCAGTGAATATTCGCTCACAGATACGCAGTATTTT
CASSEYSLTDTQYF
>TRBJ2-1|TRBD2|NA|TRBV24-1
TGTGCCACCAGTGATAGCCTAGCGGGTGGCAATGAGCAGTTCTTC
CATSDSLAGGNEQFF
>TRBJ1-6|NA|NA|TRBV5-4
TGTGCCAGCAGCTTGAGGGGTAATTCACCCCTCCACTTT
CASSLRGNSPLHF
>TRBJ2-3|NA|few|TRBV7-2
TGTGCCAGCAGCCCCGGGACCCTAGGGGATACGCAGTATTTT
CASSPGTLGDTQYF
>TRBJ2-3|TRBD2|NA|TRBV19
TGTGCCAGTAGTATGGGAGGACTAGCGGTCACAGATACGCAGTATTTT
CASSMGGLAVTDTQYF
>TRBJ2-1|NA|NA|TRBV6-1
TGTGCCAGCAGTTGGACTACAGACAATGAGCAGTTCTTC
CASSWTTDNEQFF
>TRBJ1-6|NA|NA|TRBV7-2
TGTGCCAGCAGCCTTCGACGTAATTCACCCCTCCACTTT
CASSLRRNSPLHF
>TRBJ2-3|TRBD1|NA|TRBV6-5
TGTGCCAGCAGTTTTCAGGGACAGAGGGGAGATACGCAGTATTTT
CASSFQGQRGDTQYF
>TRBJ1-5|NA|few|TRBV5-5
TGTGCCAGCAGCTTGGTTGGGGGCAGTCAGCCCCAGCATTTT
CASSLVGGSQPQHF
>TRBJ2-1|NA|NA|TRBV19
TGTGCCAGTAGTATGTCGTCGGGAGCTCATGAGCAGTTCTTC
CASSMSSGAHEQFF